Listed below are T cell receptor beta chains from one sample, sequenced in a study of CD8 T cells in cerebrospinal fluid in Alzheimer's disease. Using the 10x single-cell sequencing reads, TCRdb records one entry per CDR3 protein without DNA. The ten most abundant clones cover 30% to 45% of a sample with some 340 distinct CDR3 sequences. Sequences were obtained from cerebrospinal fluid. Receptors were obtained from a human donor with mild cognitive impairment. The CDR3 runs from the conserved cysteine through the conserved F or W. Not all rows give a size; the values are once, few, many and, for expanded clones, a class.

V gene	clone size	J gene	CDR3 protein
TRBV20-1	large	TRBJ1-1	CSARDPQGVYRTEAFF
TRBV20-1	large	TRBJ2-3	CSASKRSTDTQYF
TRBV19	large	TRBJ1-2	CASSTTGGARGGYTF
TRBV5-6	medium-sized	TRBJ1-1	CASSNRVATEAFF
TRBV30	large	TRBJ1-2	CAWRGTREQLEGYTF
TRBV23-1	.	TRBJ1-2	CASSQSPGRDRGRCGYTF
TRBV21-1	large	TRBJ2-7	CASSTRAGGPSYEQYF
TRBV19	medium-sized	TRBJ2-5	CASSPGTGGRETQYF
TRBV6-1	medium-sized	TRBJ1-2	CASSEGRGGYTF
TRBV6-5	.	TRBJ2-1	CASSYGISEQFF
TRBV7-9	large	TRBJ2-7	CASSSTDRFEQYF
TRBV12-3/TRBV12-4	hyperexpanded	TRBJ1-1	CASSLEVSGEAFF
TRBV28	large	TRBJ1-5	CASSSPGQVRTRQPQHF
TRBV7-3	.	TRBJ2-3	CATPPEVPDTQYF
TRBV5-1	hyperexpanded	TRBJ1-1	CASSAGTGAPNTEAFF
TRBV7-2	large	TRBJ1-5	CASSFTGGASQPQHF
TRBV18	.	TRBJ2-2	CASSPLPLGSTGELFF
TRBV2	large	TRBJ1-3	CASMGVADRNTIYF
TRBV7-2	hyperexpanded	TRBJ2-7	CASSLGYSYEQYF
TRBV5-4	medium-sized	TRBJ2-2	CASSSLGRGVNTGELFF
TRBV19	large	TRBJ1-5	CASSIDDKGQPQHF
TRBV29-1	medium-sized	TRBJ2-3	CSVENRLAVSTDTQYF
TRBV5-1	medium-sized	TRBJ2-1	CASSLRAGTSIYSYNEQFF
TRBV2	large	TRBJ1-1	CASTGVNTEAFF
TRBV15	large	TRBJ2-3	CATSRYRDGGDTQYF
TRBV11-2	large	TRBJ2-7	CASSLVATSAYEQYF
TRBV7-8	large	TRBJ2-3	CASSLVVTATDTQYF
TRBV2	medium-sized	TRBJ2-7	CASSEARRPYEQYF
TRBV4-3	large	TRBJ2-2	CASSQDAGGVPGELFF
TRBV6-6	large	TRBJ1-4	CASTPRRESANEKLFF
TRBV6-1	.	TRBJ1-5	CASSEAARQTNQPQHF
TRBV6-2/TRBV6-3	medium-sized	TRBJ2-3	CASSDRQGGTDTQYF
TRBV6-2/TRBV6-3	medium-sized	TRBJ2-1	CASRPAGTGANNEQFF
TRBV20-1	.	TRBJ1-1	CSAPPPAGTEAFF
TRBV15	large	TRBJ1-2	CATSSGTQWGYTF
TRBV5-1	large	TRBJ1-1	CASSHYGTLNTEAFF
TRBV20-1	.	TRBJ2-3	CSARDYRGPRADTQYF
TRBV27	medium-sized	TRBJ2-4	CASSLGGSRVGKNIQYF
TRBV7-6	large	TRBJ1-5	CASSLGAGLQPQHF
TRBV3-1	hyperexpanded	TRBJ2-2	CASSRGRLAANTGELFF
TRBV20-1	large	TRBJ2-3	CSASPGLAGGLEDTQYF
TRBV20-1	large	TRBJ2-7	CSASRAGLSSYEQYF
TRBV28	medium-sized	TRBJ2-7	CASSLLDGGQAGYEQYF
TRBV6-5	large	TRBJ2-1	CASSLLTGGRPNEQFF
TRBV7-9	hyperexpanded	TRBJ2-3	CASSLFQGALDTQYF
TRBV5-1	large	TRBJ2-1	CASSPEGLRGEQFF
TRBV3-1	large	TRBJ2-3	CASSQVQAATDTQYF
TRBV5-8	large	TRBJ2-7	CASSLETSGSYEQYF
TRBV27	medium-sized	TRBJ2-3	CASSSWSPGGGKDTQYF
TRBV19	medium-sized	TRBJ1-6	CASSGDRGWNSPLHF
TRBV4-3	medium-sized	TRBJ2-7	CASSQDGQGGQYF
TRBV5-5	large	TRBJ2-2	CASSFSGNTGELFF
TRBV7-2	hyperexpanded	TRBJ2-6	CASSLAGGAGANVLTF
TRBV7-2	hyperexpanded	TRBJ2-1	CASSFGRGSFGGNEQFF